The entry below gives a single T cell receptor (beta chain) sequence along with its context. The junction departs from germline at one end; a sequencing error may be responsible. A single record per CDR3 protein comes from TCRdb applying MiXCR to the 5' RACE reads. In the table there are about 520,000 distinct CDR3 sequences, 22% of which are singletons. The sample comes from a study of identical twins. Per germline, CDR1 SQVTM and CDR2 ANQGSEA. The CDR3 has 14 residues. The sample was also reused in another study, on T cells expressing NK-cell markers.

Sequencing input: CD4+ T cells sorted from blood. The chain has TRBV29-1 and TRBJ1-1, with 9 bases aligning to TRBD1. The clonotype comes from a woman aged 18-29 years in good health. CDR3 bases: TGCAGCGTTGGGGACAGGGTGACGAACTCTGAAGCTTTCTTT. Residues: CSVGDRVTNSEAFF.